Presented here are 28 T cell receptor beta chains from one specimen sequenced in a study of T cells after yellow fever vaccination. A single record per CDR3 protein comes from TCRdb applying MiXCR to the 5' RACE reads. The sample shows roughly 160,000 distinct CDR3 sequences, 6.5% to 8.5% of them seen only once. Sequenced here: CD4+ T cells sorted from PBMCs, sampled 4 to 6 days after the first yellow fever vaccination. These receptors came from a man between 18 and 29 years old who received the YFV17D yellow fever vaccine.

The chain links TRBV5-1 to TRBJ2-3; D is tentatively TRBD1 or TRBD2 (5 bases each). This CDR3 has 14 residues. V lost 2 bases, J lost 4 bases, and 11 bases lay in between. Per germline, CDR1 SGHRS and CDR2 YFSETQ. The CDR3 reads CASSLPGAADTQYF. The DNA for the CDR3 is TGCGCCAGCAGCTTACCCGGGGCCGCAGATACGCAGTATTTT.

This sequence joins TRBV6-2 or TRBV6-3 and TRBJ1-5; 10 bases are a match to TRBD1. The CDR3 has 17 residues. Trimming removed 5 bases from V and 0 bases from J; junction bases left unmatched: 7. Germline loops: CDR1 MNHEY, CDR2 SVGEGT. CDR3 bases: TGTGCCAGCAGTCGAGGGACAGGGGCATATAGCAATCAGCCCCAGCATTTT. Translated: CASSRGTGAYSNQPQHF.

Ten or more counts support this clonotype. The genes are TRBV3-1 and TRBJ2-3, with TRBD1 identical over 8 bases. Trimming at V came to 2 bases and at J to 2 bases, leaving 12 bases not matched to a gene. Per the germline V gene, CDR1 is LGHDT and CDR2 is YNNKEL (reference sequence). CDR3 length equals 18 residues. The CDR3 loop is CASSQPRGLLGDTDTQYF. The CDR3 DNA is TGTGCCAGCAGCCAACCCAGGGGGCTTCTTGGGGACACAGATACGCAGTATTTT.

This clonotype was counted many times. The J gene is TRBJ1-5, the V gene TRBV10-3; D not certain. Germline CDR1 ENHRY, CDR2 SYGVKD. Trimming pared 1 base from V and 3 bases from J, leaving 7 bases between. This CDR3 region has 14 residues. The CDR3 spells CAISEWQSNQPQHF. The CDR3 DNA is TGTGCCATCAGTGAGTGGCAGTCCAATCAGCCCCAGCATTTT.

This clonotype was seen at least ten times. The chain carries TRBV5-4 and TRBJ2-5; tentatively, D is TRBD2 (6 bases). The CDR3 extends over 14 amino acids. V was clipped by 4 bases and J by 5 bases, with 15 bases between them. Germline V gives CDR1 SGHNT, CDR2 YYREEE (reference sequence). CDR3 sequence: CASSPAGSRETQYF. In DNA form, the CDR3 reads TGTGCCAGCAGCCCGGCGGGGAGTCGCGAGACCCAGTACTTC. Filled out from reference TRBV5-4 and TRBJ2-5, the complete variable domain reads ETGVTQSPTHLIKTRGQQVTLRCSSQSGHNTVSWYQQALGQGPQFIFQYYREEENGRGNFPPRFSGLQFPNYSSELNVNALELDDSALYLCASSPAGSRETQYFGPGTRLLVL.

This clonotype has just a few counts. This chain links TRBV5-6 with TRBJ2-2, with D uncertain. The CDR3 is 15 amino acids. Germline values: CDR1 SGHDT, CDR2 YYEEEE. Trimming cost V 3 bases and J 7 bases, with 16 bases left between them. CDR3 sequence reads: CASSWRLGSNGELFF. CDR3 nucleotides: TGTGCCAGCAGCTGGCGTTTAGGGTCCAACGGGGAGCTGTTTTTT.

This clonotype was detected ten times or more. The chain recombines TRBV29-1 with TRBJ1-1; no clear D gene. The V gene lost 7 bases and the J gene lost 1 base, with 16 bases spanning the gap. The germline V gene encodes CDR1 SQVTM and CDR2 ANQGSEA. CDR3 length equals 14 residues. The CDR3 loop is CSAKERWWNTEAFF. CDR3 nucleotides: TGCAGCGCCAAGGAAAGGTGGTGGAACACTGAAGCTTTCTTT.

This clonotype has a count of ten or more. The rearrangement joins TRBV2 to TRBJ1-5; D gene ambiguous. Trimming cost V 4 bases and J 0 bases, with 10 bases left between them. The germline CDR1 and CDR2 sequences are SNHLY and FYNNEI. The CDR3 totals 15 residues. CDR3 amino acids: CASSVDRNSNQPQHF. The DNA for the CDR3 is TGTGCCAGCAGTGTCGACCGGAATAGCAATCAGCCCCAGCATTTT.

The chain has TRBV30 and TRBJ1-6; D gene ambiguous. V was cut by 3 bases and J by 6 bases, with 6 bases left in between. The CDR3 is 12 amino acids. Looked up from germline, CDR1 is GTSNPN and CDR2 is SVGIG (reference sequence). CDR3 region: CAWRDLNSPLHF. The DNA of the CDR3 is TGTGCCTGGAGGGACCTTAATTCACCCCTCCACTTT.

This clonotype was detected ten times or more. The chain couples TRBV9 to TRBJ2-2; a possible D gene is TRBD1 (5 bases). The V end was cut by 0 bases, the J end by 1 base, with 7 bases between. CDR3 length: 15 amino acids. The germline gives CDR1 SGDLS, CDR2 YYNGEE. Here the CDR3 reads CASSVGGMNTGELFF. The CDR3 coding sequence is TGTGCCAGCAGCGTAGGGGGCATGAACACCGGGGAGCTGTTTTTT.

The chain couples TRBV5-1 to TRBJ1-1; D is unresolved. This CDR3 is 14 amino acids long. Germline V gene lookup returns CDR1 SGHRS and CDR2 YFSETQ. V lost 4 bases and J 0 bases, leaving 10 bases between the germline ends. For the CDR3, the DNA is TGCGCCAGCAGCCCCCTTGTTATGAACACTGAAGCTTTCTTT. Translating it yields CASSPLVMNTEAFF. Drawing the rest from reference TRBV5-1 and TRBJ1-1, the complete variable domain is KAGVTQTPRYLIKTRGQQVTLSCSPISGHRSVSWYQQTPGQGLQFLFEYFSETQRNKGNFPGRFSGRQFSNSRSEMNVSTLELGDSALYLCASSPLVMNTEAFFGQGTRLTVV.

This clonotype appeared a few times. CDR3 sequence: CATSRDASPSGTQYF. CDR3 DNA: TGTGCCACCAGCAGAGATGCCAGTCCCTCAGGGACCCAGTACTTC. The chain has TRBV15 and TRBJ2-5; D is uncertain. The CDR3 has 15 amino acids. Trimming took off 0 bases at V and 7 bases at J, with 15 bases between the two ends. The germline V gene has CDR1 LNHNV and CDR2 YYDKDF (reference sequence).

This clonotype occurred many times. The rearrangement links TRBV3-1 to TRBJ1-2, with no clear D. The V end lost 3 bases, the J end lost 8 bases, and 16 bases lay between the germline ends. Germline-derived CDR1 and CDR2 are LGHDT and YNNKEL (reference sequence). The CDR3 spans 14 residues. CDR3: CASSHASGVGGYTF. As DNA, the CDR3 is TGTGCCAGCAGCCACGCCAGTGGGGTCGGGGGCTACACCTTC.

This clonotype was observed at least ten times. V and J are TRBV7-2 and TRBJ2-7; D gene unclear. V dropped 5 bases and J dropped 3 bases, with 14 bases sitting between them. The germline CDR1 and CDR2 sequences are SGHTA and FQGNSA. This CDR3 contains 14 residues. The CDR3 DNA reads TGTGCCAGCAGCCAATCCGGGTCCCTCTACGAGCAGTACTTC. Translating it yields CASSQSGSLYEQYF.

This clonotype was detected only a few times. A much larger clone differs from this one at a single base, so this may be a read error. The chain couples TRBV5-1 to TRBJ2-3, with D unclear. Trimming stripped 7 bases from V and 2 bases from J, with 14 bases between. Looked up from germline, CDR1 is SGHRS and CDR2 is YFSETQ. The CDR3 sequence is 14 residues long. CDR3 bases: TGCGCCAGCGTAGTGGGATCTCACACAGATACGCAGTATTTT. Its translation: CASVVGSHTDTQYF.

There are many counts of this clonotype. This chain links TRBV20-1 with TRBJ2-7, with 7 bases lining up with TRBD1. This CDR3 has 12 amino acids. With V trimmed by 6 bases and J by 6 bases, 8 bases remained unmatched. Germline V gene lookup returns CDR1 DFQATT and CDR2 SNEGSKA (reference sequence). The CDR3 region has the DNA TGCAGTGCCCCCGGGGACAGTGGCGAGCAGTACTTC. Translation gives CSAPGDSGEQYF.

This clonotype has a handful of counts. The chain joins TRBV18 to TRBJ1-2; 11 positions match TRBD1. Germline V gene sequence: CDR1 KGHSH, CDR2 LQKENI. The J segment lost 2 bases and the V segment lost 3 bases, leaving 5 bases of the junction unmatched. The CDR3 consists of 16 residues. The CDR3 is CASSPEGQGGNYGYTF. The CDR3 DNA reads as TGTGCCAGCTCACCGGAGGGACAGGGGGGGAACTATGGCTACACCTTC.

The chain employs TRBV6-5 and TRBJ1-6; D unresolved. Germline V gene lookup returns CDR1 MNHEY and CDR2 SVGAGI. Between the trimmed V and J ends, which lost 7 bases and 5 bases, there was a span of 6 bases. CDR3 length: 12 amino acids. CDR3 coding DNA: TGTGCCAGCAAAGTTAATAATTCACCCCTCCACTTT. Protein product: CASKVNNSPLHF.

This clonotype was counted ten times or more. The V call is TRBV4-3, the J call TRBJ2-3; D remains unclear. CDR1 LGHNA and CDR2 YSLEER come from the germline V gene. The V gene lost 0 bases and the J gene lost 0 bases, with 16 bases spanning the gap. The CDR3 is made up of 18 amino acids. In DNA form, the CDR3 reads TGCGCCAGCAGCCAAGATCAGACCGTAGGCCTTAGCACAGATACGCAGTATTTT. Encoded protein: CASSQDQTVGLSTDTQYF.

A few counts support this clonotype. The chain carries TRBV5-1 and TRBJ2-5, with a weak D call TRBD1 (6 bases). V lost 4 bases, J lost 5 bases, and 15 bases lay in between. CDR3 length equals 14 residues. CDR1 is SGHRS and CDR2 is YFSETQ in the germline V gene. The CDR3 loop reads CASSILGAFETQYF. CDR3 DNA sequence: TGCGCCAGCAGCATACTGGGGGCGTTTGAGACCCAGTACTTC.

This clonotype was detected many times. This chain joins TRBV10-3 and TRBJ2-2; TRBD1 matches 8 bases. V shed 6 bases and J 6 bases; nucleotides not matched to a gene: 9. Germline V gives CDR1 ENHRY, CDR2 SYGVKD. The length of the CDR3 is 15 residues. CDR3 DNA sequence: TGTGCCATCAGGCCCGACAGGGGACGGTCCGGGGAGCTGTTTTTT. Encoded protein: CAIRPDRGRSGELFF.

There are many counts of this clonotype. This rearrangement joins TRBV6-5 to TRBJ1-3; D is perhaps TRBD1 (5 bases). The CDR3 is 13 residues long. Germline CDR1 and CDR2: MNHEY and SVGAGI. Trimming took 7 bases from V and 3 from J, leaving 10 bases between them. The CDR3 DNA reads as TGTGCCAGCAAACGGGACGGTGGAAACACCATATATTTT. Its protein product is CASKRDGGNTIYF.

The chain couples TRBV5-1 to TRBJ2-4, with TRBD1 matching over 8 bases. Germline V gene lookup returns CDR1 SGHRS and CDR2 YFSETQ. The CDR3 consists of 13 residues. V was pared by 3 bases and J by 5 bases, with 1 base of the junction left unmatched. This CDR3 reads CASSSQGENIQYF. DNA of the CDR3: TGCGCCAGCAGCTCACAGGGGGAAAACATTCAGTACTTC.

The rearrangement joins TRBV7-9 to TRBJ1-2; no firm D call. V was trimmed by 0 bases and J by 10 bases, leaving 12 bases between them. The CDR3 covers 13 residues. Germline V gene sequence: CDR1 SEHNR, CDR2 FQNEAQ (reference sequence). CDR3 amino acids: CASSLAVAWDYTF. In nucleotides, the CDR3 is TGTGCCAGCAGCTTAGCGGTAGCTTGGGACTACACCTTC.

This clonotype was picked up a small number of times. The CDR3 DNA reads TGCGCCAGCAGCCGGGAAAGGACGGGCTCGGGAAACACCATATATTTT. Translated, it gives CASSRERTGSGNTIYF. The V and J genes are TRBV4-3 and TRBJ1-3; D ambiguous. V was trimmed by 4 bases and J by 4 bases, leaving 17 bases between them. The CDR3 runs to 16 residues. Germline CDR1 LGHNA, CDR2 YSLEER.

The CDR3 DNA reads as TGTGCCAGCAGCCCGGGGACAGGGGAATACGAGCAGTACTTC. Its protein is CASSPGTGEYEQYF. This chain links TRBV7-3 with TRBJ2-7, with 10 bases matching TRBD1. The germline V gene has CDR1 SGHTA and CDR2 FQGTGA. V lost 5 bases and J lost 4; bases outside the gene matches: 5. The CDR3 extends over 14 amino acids.

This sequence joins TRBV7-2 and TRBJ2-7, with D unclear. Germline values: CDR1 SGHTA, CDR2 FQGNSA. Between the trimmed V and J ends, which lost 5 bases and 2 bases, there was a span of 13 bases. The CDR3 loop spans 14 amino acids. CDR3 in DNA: TGTGCCAGCAGCACTCCCGTCGTTCCCTACGAGCAGTACTTC. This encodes CASSTPVVPYEQYF. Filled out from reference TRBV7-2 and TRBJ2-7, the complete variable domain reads GAGVSQSPSNKVTEKGKDVELRCDPISGHTALYWYRQSLGQGLEFLIYFQGNSAPDKSGLPSDRFSAERTGGSVSTLTIQRTQQEDSAVYLCASSTPVVPYEQYFGPGTRLTVT.

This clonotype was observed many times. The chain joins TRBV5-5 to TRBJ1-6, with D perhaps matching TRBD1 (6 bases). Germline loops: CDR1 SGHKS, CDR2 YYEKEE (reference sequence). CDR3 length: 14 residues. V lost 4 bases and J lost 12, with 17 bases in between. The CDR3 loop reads CASSPRTNREPLHF. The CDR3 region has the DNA TGTGCCAGCAGCCCACGGACGAACAGGGAACCCCTCCACTTT.